The clone carrying this T cell receptor beta chain was recorded once. Its matching antigen is unknown. Version v3.0 of the immunoSEQ assay was performed at survey level. The assay was immunoSEQ multiplex PCR, and TCRdb's table has in-frame clones only and misses some. The sample lists 42,000 or so clones; 85% to 90% were seen once. This sample was taken from a study of long-term antiretroviral therapy in people with HIV. Points from the study as a whole: Post-treatment diversity went higher with ART but stayed below transplant donor controls. Clones showing expansion before ART dominated the repertoire at all time points. Specimens of blood were obtained during about 2003 to 2018, possibly under older ART regimens.

Source: unsorted PBMCs, taken 3.1 years after starting antiretroviral therapy. This clonotype was obtained from a woman in her 50s with HIV.

The CDR3 nucleotides read TGTGCCAGTAGTATCTGGCTTGTGATGGCAGGGAGAAGAGATGGCTACACCTTC. Translation gives CASSIWLVMAGRRDGYTF. V usage is TRBV19 and J usage is TRBJ1-2; a weak D match, TRBD1 (5 bases). V lost 3 bases, J lost 6 bases, and 26 bases lay in between. The length of the CDR3 is 18 residues. Germline V lookup: CDR1 LNHDA, CDR2 SQIVND (reference sequence).